Each of the 30 T cell receptor beta chains below was sequenced from the same sample in a study of blood T cell repertoires in COVID-19. Measured with immunoSEQ multiplex PCR; TCRdb has only the in-frame clones, and not every one. The data contain about 210,000 clones, approximately 84% of them singletons. The source material was peripheral blood. The receptors were gathered from a woman aged 80 or over with COVID-19, enrolled during active disease.

This clone appeared a single time. The V and J genes are TRBV5-6 and TRBJ2-5, with D possibly matching TRBD1 (5 bases). V was shortened by 2 bases and J by 3 bases, with 11 bases between the two germline ends. Germline V gene data show CDR1 as SGHDT and CDR2 as YYEEEE. The CDR3 sequence is 14 residues long. The CDR3 DNA reads TGTGCCAGCAGCTTCAGGGTTAAAGAAGAGACCCAGTACTTC. Protein sequence: CASSFRVKEETQYF.

The chain carries TRBV3-1 (or the pseudogene TRBV3-2) and TRBJ2-2; TRBD2 agrees at 8 bases. Germline V gene lookup returns CDR1 LGHDT and CDR2 YNNKEL (reference sequence). The length of the CDR3 is 14 residues. The trim removed 3 bases at V and 7 bases at J, leaving 4 bases unmatched. The CDR3 DNA follows: TGTGCCAGCAGCCACGGCGGGGGGTACGGGGAGCTGTTTTTT. It encodes CASSHGGGYGELFF.

This clone has a handful of counts. Within the sample, other DNA sequences also encode this same CDR3. The V call is TRBV6-5, the J call TRBJ1-3; D is perhaps TRBD1 (5 bases). With 10 bases removed from V and 4 bases from J, the gap between germline ends came to 11 bases. CDR1 MNHEY and CDR2 SVGAGI come from the germline V gene. The CDR3 spans 12 residues. The CDR3 region has the DNA TGTGCCACCTCGGGGGTCGGAAACACCATATATTTT. This sequence encodes CATSGVGNTIYF.

This chain links TRBV19 with TRBJ1-2; D is uncertain. The V and J ends lost 0 bases and 5 bases respectively, with 10 bases between them. This CDR3 has 14 amino acids. Germline V gene lookup returns CDR1 LNHDA and CDR2 SQIVND (reference sequence). The CDR3 spells CASSIDLGLYGYTF. The CDR3 DNA follows: TGTGCCAGTAGTATAGATCTCGGACTGTATGGCTACACCTTC.

This clone was seen a few times. V gene TRBV4-1 combines with J gene TRBJ2-7, with TRBD1 matching over 11 bases. V dropped 4 bases and J dropped 4; count of bases not matched to a gene: 3. This CDR3 has 14 amino acids. Germline V gene sequence: CDR1 MGHRA, CDR2 YSYEKL. The CDR3 DNA reads TGCGCCAGCAGCCCCGGGACAGGGGGGTACGAGCAGTACTTC. This encodes CASSPGTGGYEQYF.

The V gene is TRBV9, the J gene TRBJ1-4; 8 positions agree with TRBD1. This CDR3 contains 14 residues. Losses at the gene ends were 3 bases for V and 8 bases for J; bases not matched to a gene: 6. The V gene's germline CDR1 is SGDLS and CDR2 YYNGEE. The CDR3 nucleotides are TGTGCCAGCAGCGGGCCAGACAGGGGCGAAAAACTGTTTTTT. Protein sequence: CASSGPDRGEKLFF.

The chain couples TRBV4-1 to TRBJ1-5; TRBD1 agrees at 8 bases. CDR1 is MGHRA and CDR2 is YSYEKL in the germline V gene. This CDR3 spans 15 amino acids. Unmatched junction bases numbered 5, after V lost 4 bases and J lost 3 bases. The CDR3 DNA reads TGCGCCAGCAGCCCGGACAGGGTAAACAATCAGCCCCAGCATTTT. This encodes CASSPDRVNNQPQHF.

The rearrangement uses TRBV10-3 and TRBJ2-3; D is unresolved. In germline, CDR1 is ENHRY, CDR2 SYGVKD. The CDR3 runs to 14 residues. The germline V and J ends were trimmed by 11 bases and 8 bases, with 23 bases remaining between them. The CDR3 sequence: CASGLASSTGTQYF. CDR3 coding DNA: TGTGCCTCCGGCCTGGCCAGTTCAACGGGTACGCAGTATTTT.

The V gene is TRBV2, the J gene TRBJ1-2, with 7 nucleotides matching TRBD1. The CDR3 covers 16 residues. Per germline, CDR1 SNHLY and CDR2 FYNNEI. V lost 0 bases, J lost 1 base, and 5 bases stayed unmatched. As DNA, the CDR3 is TGTGCCAGCAGTGAAGCTAGGACAGGCCGTAACTATGGCTACACCTTC. Protein: CASSEARTGRNYGYTF.

The V and J genes are TRBV9 and TRBJ2-2; the D is unclear. CDR1 SGDLS and CDR2 YYNGEE come from the germline V gene. This CDR3 has 13 residues. V was pared by 1 base and J by 5 bases, with 6 bases between. In DNA, the CDR3 is TGTGCCAGCAGCGTACTAGAAACCGGGGAGCTGTTTTTT. Translation: CASSVLETGELFF.

The chain carries TRBV6-5 and TRBJ1-2, with D possibly being TRBD1 (6 bases). The CDR3 covers 15 residues. CDR1 and CDR2 from the germline V gene are MNHEY and SVGAGI. The V end was cut by 6 bases, the J end by 5 bases, with 19 bases between. The CDR3 nucleotides are TGTGCCAGCAGCCGTTTTTTAGGGGGAAGTTATGGCTACACCTTC. Amino acids: CASSRFLGGSYGYTF.

CDR3 DNA: TGTGCCAGCAGACGCGGGACTAGCGGGAGGGCCCATGAGCAGTTCTTC. This sequence encodes CASRRGTSGRAHEQFF. The rearrangement uses TRBV7-8 and TRBJ2-1; TRBD2 matches 16 bases. V trimming: 6 bases; J trimming: 8 bases; junction bases outside the gene matches: 7. Germline V gene sequence: CDR1 SGHVS, CDR2 FQNEAQ. The CDR3 runs to 16 residues.

The J gene is TRBJ1-6, the V gene TRBV6-5; 8 nucleotides match TRBD1. The length of the CDR3 is 15 residues. Germline V gives CDR1 MNHEY, CDR2 SVGAGI. Unmatched junction bases numbered 5, after V lost 3 bases and J lost 7 bases. The CDR3 DNA is TGTGCCAGCAGTTATGAGACAGGGGTAAATTCACCCCTCCACTTT. Translated, it gives CASSYETGVNSPLHF.

The chain links TRBV19 to TRBJ1-5, with D uncertain. CDR3 length equals 17 residues. In germline, CDR1 is LNHDA, CDR2 SQIVND (reference sequence). With 5 bases removed from V and 0 bases from J, the gap between germline ends came to 17 bases. The CDR3 is CASSPPGPSSSNQPQHF. Written as DNA, the CDR3 is TGTGCCAGTAGTCCCCCGGGTCCTTCCAGTAGCAATCAGCCCCAGCATTTT.

The chain couples TRBV5-4 to TRBJ1-4; 8 bases fit TRBD1. The CDR3 has 15 amino acids. CDR1 SGHNT and CDR2 YYREEE come from the germline V gene (reference sequence). V was clipped by 4 bases and J by 8 bases; unmatched bases: 10. The CDR3 DNA reads TGTGCCAGCAGCCCGACAGGGGTGAAGGGAGAAAAACTGTTTTTT. It is translated as CASSPTGVKGEKLFF.

The genes are TRBV28 and TRBJ1-2, with D possibly matching TRBD1 (6 bases). CDR3 length equals 15 residues. Germline assignment: CDR1 MDHEN and CDR2 SYDVKM. Trimming pared 5 bases from V and 2 bases from J, leaving 15 bases between. The CDR3, as DNA: TGTGCCAGCAGTCGGACGACAGGACCCAACTATGGCTACACCTTC. It encodes CASSRTTGPNYGYTF.

V is TRBV4-1 and J is TRBJ2-2; maybe TRBD2 (5 bases). Per the germline V gene, CDR1 is MGHRA and CDR2 is YSYEKL. Trimming stripped 1 base from V and 6 bases from J, with 15 bases between. This CDR3 region has 16 residues. CDR3 amino acids: CASSQGRGEVAGELFF. The CDR3 region has the DNA TGCGCCAGCAGCCAAGGCCGGGGAGAGGTTGCCGGGGAGCTGTTTTTT.

This rearrangement joins TRBV6-6 to TRBJ1-2; D remains ambiguous. The CDR3 covers 12 residues. V dropped 2 bases and J dropped 8 bases, with 9 bases sitting between them. Germline assignment: CDR1 MNHNY and CDR2 SVGAGI (reference sequence). The CDR3 spells CASSYEGQGYTF. The CDR3, as DNA: TGTGCCAGCAGTTACGAGGGCCAAGGCTACACCTTC.

Here the CDR3 reads CASSLDRNNEKLFF. The DNA for the CDR3 is TGTGCCAGCAGTTTGGACAGGAATAATGAAAAACTGTTTTTT. The V gene is TRBV2, the J gene TRBJ1-4; 7 positions match TRBD1. Trimming removed 5 bases from V and 4 bases from J; junction bases left unmatched: 4. CDR3 size: 14 residues. Germline V gives CDR1 SNHLY, CDR2 FYNNEI.

The V and J genes are TRBV29-1 and TRBJ2-7; possibly TRBD2 for D (6 bases). Trimming removed 3 bases from V and 3 bases from J, with 12 bases in between. The germline CDR1 and CDR2 sequences are SQVTM and ANQGSEA. There are 13 residues in the CDR3. The CDR3 sequence is CSVDYGRGYEQYF. The CDR3 DNA sequence: TGCAGCGTTGATTACGGGAGAGGCTACGAGCAGTACTTC.

This clone was counted a few times. This sequence joins TRBV5-4 and TRBJ2-5, with TRBD1 matching over 10 bases. The CDR3 spans 14 residues. After removal of 4 bases from V and 4 bases from J, the junction contained 4 bases not matched to a gene. Germline CDR1 is SGHNT and CDR2 is YYREEE (reference sequence). The CDR3 DNA is TGTGCCAGCAGCCCGACAGGGGGCTCAGAGACCCAGTACTTC. Translation gives CASSPTGGSETQYF.

This rearrangement joins TRBV18 to TRBJ2-2; 9 bases are shared with TRBD1. Unmatched junction bases numbered 3, after V lost 4 bases and J lost 12 bases. In germline, CDR1 is KGHSH, CDR2 LQKENI. There are 12 residues in the CDR3. Written as DNA, the CDR3 is TGTGCCAGCTCACGGGACAGGGAACAGCTGTTTTTT. Amino acids: CASSRDREQLFF.

The genes are TRBV4-1 and TRBJ1-2; TRBD1 aligns across 7 bases. Germline CDR1 and CDR2: MGHRA and YSYEKL. V dropped 3 bases and J dropped 2; count of bases not matched to a gene: 3. This CDR3 spans 14 amino acids. The CDR3 nucleotides are TGCGCCAGCAGCCAGTGGACAGGAAACTATGGCTACACCTTC. As protein: CASSQWTGNYGYTF.

The chain uses TRBV6-5 and TRBJ1-4, with D tentatively TRBD1 (5 bases). The CDR3 totals 15 residues. Trimming shortened V by 4 bases and J by 7 bases, and 16 bases separated the two germline ends. Germline values: CDR1 MNHEY, CDR2 SVGAGI. CDR3 sequence (DNA): TGTGCCAGCAGTTCCGTACCTCGAAGGGGTGAAAAACTGTTTTTT. This codes for CASSSVPRRGEKLFF.

V gene TRBV7-9 combines with J gene TRBJ2-7; D not resolved. Deletions cut 5 bases from V and 4 bases from J, with 9 bases between. This CDR3 region has 12 residues. The germline V gene has CDR1 SEHNR and CDR2 FQNEAQ (reference sequence). The CDR3 region is CASSQLRYEQYF. Written as DNA, the CDR3 is TGTGCCAGCAGCCAACTACGGTACGAGCAGTACTTC.

The rearrangement uses TRBV2 and TRBJ2-7; TRBD2 might be the D (6 bases). CDR1 and CDR2 from the germline V gene are SNHLY and FYNNEI. The CDR3 spans 14 residues. Trimming removed 0 bases from V and 5 bases from J, with 11 bases in between. The CDR3 DNA sequence: TGTGCCAGCAGTGAAGCGGCGGGAAGGGACGAGCAGTACTTC. Protein sequence: CASSEAAGRDEQYF. Supplemented by reference TRBV2 and TRBJ2-7, the full variable domain reads EPEVTQTPSHQVTQMGQEVILRCVPISNHLYFYWYRQILGQKVEFLVSFYNNEISEKSEIFDDQFSVERPDGSNFTLKIRSTKLEDSAMYFCASSEAAGRDEQYFGPGTRLTVT.

This clone was detected once. The chain couples TRBV4-1 to TRBJ2-3; TRBD2 aligns across 8 bases. Trimming cost V 1 base and J 6 bases; bases outside gene matches: 3. The CDR3 spans 14 residues. Germline V gene sequence: CDR1 MGHRA, CDR2 YSYEKL. Here the CDR3 reads CASSQGRGGDTQYF. In DNA form, the CDR3 reads TGCGCCAGCAGCCAAGGACGGGGGGGGGATACGCAGTATTTT.

This clone was seen just once. This chain connects TRBV12-3 or TRBV12-4 to TRBJ1-1; a possible D gene is TRBD1 (5 bases). The V gene lost 7 bases and the J gene lost 4 bases, with 13 bases spanning the gap. This CDR3 is built from 13 residues. CDR3 DNA: TGTGCCAGCACCAAGGGGCTACCCACTGAAGCTTTCTTT. Translating gives CASTKGLPTEAFF.

The chain links TRBV19 to TRBJ1-2, with unresolved D. The CDR3 length is 14 residues. CDR1 and CDR2 from the germline V gene are LNHDA and SQIVND (reference sequence). Trimming left V 5 bases short and J 2 bases short, with 12 bases between. CDR3 in DNA: TGTGCCAGTAGTGAGACCTGGAGCAACTATGGCTACACCTTC. Its translation is CASSETWSNYGYTF.

Only one count was recorded for this clone. The V gene is TRBV7-9, the J gene TRBJ2-1; 11 bases align to TRBD2. Trimming removed 5 bases from V and 7 bases from J; junction bases left unmatched: 7. Germline loops: CDR1 SEHNR, CDR2 FQNEAQ (reference sequence). There are 15 residues in the CDR3. The CDR3 sequence is CASSPPGLADNEQFF. The CDR3 DNA reads TGTGCCAGCAGCCCGCCGGGACTAGCGGATAATGAGCAGTTCTTC.